This is a list of T cell receptor beta chains from one sample in a study of blood T cell repertoires in COVID-19. Profiled with immunoSEQ multiplex PCR; TCRdb holds only in-frame clones, not every one. The profile shows 390,000 or so clones, more than 80% of them singletons. Sequencing was done on a sample of peripheral blood. The receptors come from a woman aged 25 to 45 with active or convalescent COVID-19. Each CDR3 is given with its conserved first and last residue. A D gene is named only where the DNA matches it firmly. Clone size is shown for a subset of rows, as once, few, many or a class of expanded clone.

D	V	size	J	DNA	CDR3
.	TRBV7-9	.	TRBJ2-7	TGTGCCAGCAGCTCCCGGGACTTCACCTACGAGCAGTACTTC	CASSSRDFTYEQYF
TRBD1	TRBV27	.	TRBJ1-1	TGTGCCAGCAGTCTCGGACAGGTTGGGTCCGCTTTCTTT	CASSLGQVGSAFF
.	TRBV5-1	few	TRBJ1-1	TGCGCCAGCAGCTTGGATTGGCTCAACACTGAAGCTTTCTTT	CASSLDWLNTEAFF
TRBD2	TRBV7-9	.	TRBJ2-5	TGTGCCAGCAGCCAACGGGAGGGGCTCATCCAAGAGACCCAGTACTTC	CASSQREGLIQETQYF
.	TRBV19	.	TRBJ1-2	TGTGCCAGTAGTAGGACAGTGCCGAACTATGGCTACACCTTC	CASSRTVPNYGYTF
TRBD1	TRBV6-5	.	TRBJ1-1	TGTGCCAGCAGTTATACGGGACAGGGTTTAACTGAAGCTTTCTTT	CASSYTGQGLTEAFF
TRBD2	TRBV14	.	TRBJ2-3	TGTGCCAGCAGCCAAGCGGGAGGAACAGATACGCAGTATTTT	CASSQAGGTDTQYF
TRBD2	TRBV6-2/TRBV6-3	.	TRBJ2-5	TGTGCCAGCAGTTCGCCTTCTAGCGGGGGGGTCCAAGAGACCCAGTACTTC	CASSSPSSGGVQETQYF
TRBD1	TRBV18	.	TRBJ1-2	TGTGCCAGCTCACTGAAGGACAGGGGATATGGCTACACCTTC	CASSLKDRGYGYTF
TRBD1	TRBV10-3	.	TRBJ1-5	TGTGCCATCAGTGAAATGGACAGGGGGCCGGATCAGCCCCAGCATTTT	CAISEMDRGPDQPQHF
.	TRBV3-1/TRBV3-2	.	TRBJ1-6	TGTGCCAGCAGCCAAGGAGCGGGAAATTCACCCCTCCACTTT	CASSQGAGNSPLHF
.	TRBV4-2	.	TRBJ2-1	TGTGCCAGCAGCCAAGAGTGGGACGGGAGCTCCTACAATGAGCAGTTCTTC	CASSQEWDGSSYNEQFF
TRBD1	TRBV5-4	.	TRBJ2-7	TGTGCCAGCAGCGGGACAGGGGCGGGTACCCACGAGCAGTACTTC	CASSGTGAGTHEQYF
.	TRBV13	.	TRBJ2-7	TGTGCCAGCAGCCCGGGGGTAAGCTCCTACGAGCAGTACTTC	CASSPGVSSYEQYF
.	TRBV15	.	TRBJ2-1	TGTGCCACCAGCCCGCGGGGGCCTATGGGTGAGCAGTTCTTC	CATSPRGPMGEQFF
.	TRBV12-3/TRBV12-4	.	TRBJ1-2	TGTGCCAGCAGTTTTGGAGCGGCTGGCTACACCTTC	CASSFGAAGYTF
TRBD2	TRBV6-5	.	TRBJ2-1	TGTGCCAGCAGTTACAAACGAAGCGGGGGAGGTGAGCAGTTCTTC	CASSYKRSGGGEQFF
.	TRBV6-5	.	TRBJ2-1	TGTGCCAGCAGAGCTAGTGGGTACAATGAGCAGTTCTTC	CASRASGYNEQFF
.	TRBV21-1	.	TRBJ2-2	TGTGCCAGCGGAAACAGGGGGCCAAGGACCGGGGAGCTGTTTTTT	CASGNRGPRTGELFF
.	TRBV19	once	TRBJ2-5	TGTGCCAGTAGCGCGGTTGCGGGACGGAAAGAGACCCAGTACTTC	CASSAVAGRKETQYF
TRBD1	TRBV19	.	TRBJ1-1	TGTGCCAGTAGTATGGCAGACAGGGGCACTGAAGCTTTCTTT	CASSMADRGTEAFF
.	TRBV24-1	.	TRBJ2-1	TGTGCCACCAGTGATTACGGCGGATCCTACAATGAGCAGTTCTTC	CATSDYGGSYNEQFF
TRBD1	TRBV10-3	.	TRBJ1-1	TGTGCCATCAGTGAGGGACAGGGGAGCACTGAAGCTTTCTTT	CAISEGQGSTEAFF
TRBD1	TRBV5-6	.	TRBJ1-1	TGTGCCAGCAGCTTGTTGACAGGGGGCGTGGGCACTGAAGCTTTCTTT	CASSLLTGGVGTEAFF
TRBD2	TRBV5-1	.	TRBJ2-3	TGCGCCAGCAGCCCCCGGACTAGCTACGATACGCAGTATTTT	CASSPRTSYDTQYF
.	TRBV2	.	TRBJ2-5	TGTGCCAGCAAAATAGAGGCTATACAGACCCAGTACTTC	CASKIEAIQTQYF
TRBD1	TRBV4-1	few	TRBJ2-7	TGCGCCAGCAGCCACCGGACAGGGACAACCTACGAGCAGTACTTC	CASSHRTGTTYEQYF
TRBD1	TRBV4-2	.	TRBJ1-1	TGTGCCAGCAGCCAAAGCACAGGGGGCGATTTAGCTTTCTTT	CASSQSTGGDLAFF
.	TRBV6-1	few	TRBJ2-6	TGTGCCAGCAGTGAAGCTGCGGGCAGCTGGGACTCTGGGGCCAACGTCCTGACTTTC	CASSEAAGSWDSGANVLTF
.	TRBV6-5	.	TRBJ2-5	TGTGCCAGCAGGCCCCACAGGGAGACCCAGTACTTC	CASRPHRETQYF
.	TRBV27	.	TRBJ1-6	TGTGCCAGCAGTTCCCTAGGACTGCCACCCCTCCACTTT	CASSSLGLPPLHF
TRBD1	TRBV5-6	.	TRBJ2-5	TGTGCCAGCAGCCCCCGGACAGGTGGGGAGACCCAGTACTTC	CASSPRTGGETQYF
.	TRBV7-5	.	TRBJ2-7	TGTGTCAGAAGCTTATTCGGGATAGACGGAGTCAGCTACGAGCAGTACTTC	CVRSLFGIDGVSYEQYF
TRBD1	TRBV4-2	.	TRBJ2-7	TGTGCCAGCAGCCAAGTTGGACAGGGTACCTACGAGCAGTACTTC	CASSQVGQGTYEQYF
.	TRBV6-5	.	TRBJ1-2	TGTGCCAGCAGTTACTGGAAAGGGGCAGAATCCTATGGCTACACCTTC	CASSYWKGAESYGYTF
TRBD1	TRBV19	.	TRBJ2-2	TGTGCCAGTAGAGCAGACAGGGGTGTGGAGCTGTTTTTT	CASRADRGVELFF
TRBD2	TRBV6-6	.	TRBJ2-1	TGTGCCAGCAGTCCCCTAGCGGATTCCTACAATGAGCAGTTCTTC	CASSPLADSYNEQFF
TRBD2	TRBV7-2	.	TRBJ2-5	TGTGCCAGCAGCTTGAGGCTAGCGGGGGCAGAGACCCAGTACTTC	CASSLRLAGAETQYF
.	TRBV5-1	.	TRBJ2-2	TGCGCCAGCAGCCCCGACAAACCCGGGGAGCTGTTTTTT	CASSPDKPGELFF
TRBD2	TRBV7-2	.	TRBJ2-1	TGTGCCAGCAGCCCCGAGCGGGAAGGTGAGCAGTTCTTC	CASSPEREGEQFF
.	TRBV2	few	TRBJ1-6	TGTGCCAGCAGTGAGAGGCAGAGTGTCGGGACCCTCCACTTT	CASSERQSVGTLHF
.	TRBV18	.	TRBJ1-2	TGTGCCAGCTCTCGCTCCGGGACACCAAACTATGGCTACACCTTC	CASSRSGTPNYGYTF
.	TRBV10-3	.	TRBJ1-4	TGTGCCATCAGTGAGTCGGAGAGGGAATTTAATGAAAAACTGTTTTTT	CAISESEREFNEKLFF
TRBD1	TRBV6-5	.	TRBJ2-7	TGTGCCAGCAGGGGGACAGCAAGCTCCTACGAGCAGTACTTC	CASRGTASSYEQYF
TRBD1	TRBV9	.	TRBJ1-4	TGTGCCAGCAGCGAAGACAGGGGGCGGACTAATGAAAAACTGTTTTTT	CASSEDRGRTNEKLFF
.	TRBV27	.	TRBJ1-2	TGTGCCAGCAGTTTAGTCCACCCCGGTAACTATGGCTACACCTTC	CASSLVHPGNYGYTF
TRBD2	TRBV3-1/TRBV3-2	.	TRBJ2-7	TGTGCCAGCAGCCAAGGTGCTAGCGGAACCTACGAGCAGTACTTC	CASSQGASGTYEQYF
.	TRBV10-2	.	TRBJ1-4	TGCGCCAGCAGTGTAAGACTTCGGGATGAAAAACTGTTTTTT	CASSVRLRDEKLFF
.	TRBV19	many	TRBJ1-2	TGTGCCAGTAGTCTGGGGGGACCGACTAACTATGGCTACACCTTC	CASSLGGPTNYGYTF
.	TRBV27	.	TRBJ2-3	TGTGCCAGCACCCCGGTTCGGGATACGCAGTATTTT	CASTPVRDTQYF
.	TRBV7-9	.	TRBJ2-7	TGTGCCAGCAGCCCCCCCGAGTCGGGGAACGAGCAGTACTTC	CASSPPESGNEQYF
TRBD1	TRBV29-1	.	TRBJ1-2	TGCAGCGTTGACCGGGACAGCTATGGCTACACCTTC	CSVDRDSYGYTF
.	TRBV19	.	TRBJ2-3	TGTGCCAGTAGTACGAAACAGGGTAACACAGATACGCAGTATTTT	CASSTKQGNTDTQYF
TRBD1	TRBV5-4	.	TRBJ1-2	TGTGCCAGCAGCATTTTGACAGGGAAGTGGGACTATGGCTACACCTTC	CASSILTGKWDYGYTF
.	TRBV18	.	TRBJ2-5	TGTGCCAGCTCAACCAGCGGGCGGGAGACCCAGTACTTC	CASSTSGRETQYF
TRBD1	TRBV7-9	.	TRBJ2-3	TGTGCCAGCAGTCGTACGGGACAGGGAGCCACAGATACGCAGTATTTT	CASSRTGQGATDTQYF
.	TRBV6-5	.	TRBJ1-1	TGTGCCAGCAGCCAATTCGACAGTTGGAACACTGAAGCTTTCTTT	CASSQFDSWNTEAFF